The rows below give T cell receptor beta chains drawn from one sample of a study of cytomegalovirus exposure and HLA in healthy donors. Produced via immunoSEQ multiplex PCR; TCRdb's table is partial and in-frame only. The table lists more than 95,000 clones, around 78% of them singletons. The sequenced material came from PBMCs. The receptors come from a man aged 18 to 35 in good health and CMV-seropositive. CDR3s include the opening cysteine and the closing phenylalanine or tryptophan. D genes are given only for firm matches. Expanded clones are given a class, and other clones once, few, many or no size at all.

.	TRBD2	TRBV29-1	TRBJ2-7	CSAGDYYEQYF	TGCAGCGCGGGGGACTACTACGAGCAGTACTTC
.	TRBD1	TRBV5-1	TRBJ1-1	CASSPTGKSMNTEAFF	TGCGCCAGCAGCCCGACAGGGAAAAGTATGAACACTGAAGCTTTCTTT
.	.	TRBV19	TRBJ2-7	CASSLGSGVLYEQYF	TGTGCCAGTAGTTTGGGGAGTGGGGTCCTCTACGAGCAGTACTTC
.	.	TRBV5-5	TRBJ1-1	CASSYGGAVAHTEAFF	TGTGCCAGCAGTTACGGGGGGGCGGTCGCGCACACTGAAGCTTTCTTT
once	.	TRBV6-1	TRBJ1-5	CASSDGNQPQHF	TGTGCCAGCAGTGACGGGAATCAGCCCCAGCATTTT
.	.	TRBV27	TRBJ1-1	CASSFQANTEAFF	TGTGCCAGCAGTTTTCAGGCGAACACTGAAGCTTTCTTT
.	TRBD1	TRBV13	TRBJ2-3	CASSSGQGVIDTQYF	TGTGCCAGCAGCTCCGGACAGGGTGTAATAGATACGCAGTATTTT
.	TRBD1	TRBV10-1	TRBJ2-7	CASSDSWTGAYEQYF	TGCGCCAGCAGTGATAGTTGGACAGGAGCTTACGAGCAGTACTTC
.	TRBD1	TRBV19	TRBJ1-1	CASSFTGGRSDTEAFF	TGTGCCAGTAGTTTTACAGGGGGCAGATCGGACACTGAAGCTTTCTTT
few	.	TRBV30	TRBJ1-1	CACRPGVTEAFF	TGTGCCTGCCGACCAGGGGTCACTGAAGCTTTCTTT
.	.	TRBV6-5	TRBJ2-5	CASSYSSSGVGETQYF	TGTGCCAGCAGTTACTCCAGCTCGGGGGTCGGTGAGACCCAGTACTTC
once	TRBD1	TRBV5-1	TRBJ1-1	CASSYWTGLNTEAFF	TGCGCCAGCAGCTACTGGACAGGGCTGAACACTGAAGCTTTCTTT
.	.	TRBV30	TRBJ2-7	CAWGLKELGGYEQYF	TGTGCCTGGGGCCTGAAGGAGCTAGGGGGCTACGAGCAGTACTTC
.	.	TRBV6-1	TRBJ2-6	CASSEVVGTLRESGANVLTF	TGTGCCAGCAGTGAAGTAGTAGGGACTCTAAGGGAATCTGGGGCCAACGTCCTGACTTTC
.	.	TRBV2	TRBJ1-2	CASSEAGANYGYTF	TGTGCCAGCAGTGAAGCGGGAGCTAACTATGGCTACACCTTC
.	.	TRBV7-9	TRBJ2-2	CASIQPEGGLFF	TGTGCCAGCATCCAACCGGAAGGGGGACTGTTTTTT
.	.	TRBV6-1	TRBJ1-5	CASSFSGFNQPQHF	TGTGCCAGCAGTTTCTCAGGTTTCAATCAGCCCCAGCATTTT
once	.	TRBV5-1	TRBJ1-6	CASSPGESSYNSPLHF	TGCGCCAGCAGCCCCGGGGAGAGCTCCTATAATTCACCCCTCCACTTT
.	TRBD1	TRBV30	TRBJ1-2	CAWSPDRGYGYTF	TGTGCCTGGAGCCCCGACAGGGGCTATGGCTACACCTTC
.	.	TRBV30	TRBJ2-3	CAWRSNRADTQYF	TGTGCCTGGAGAAGCAACAGGGCAGATACGCAGTATTTT
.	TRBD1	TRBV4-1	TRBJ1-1	CASSPGGGAPTEAFF	TGCGCCAGCAGCCCGGGAGGGGGCGCCCCCACTGAAGCTTTCTTT
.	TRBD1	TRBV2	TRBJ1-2	CASSEDRINYGYTF	TGTGCCAGCAGTGAGGACAGGATTAACTATGGCTACACCTTC
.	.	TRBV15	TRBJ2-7	CATSSTGGPYEQYF	TGTGCCACCAGCAGTACAGGTGGTCCCTACGAGCAGTACTTC
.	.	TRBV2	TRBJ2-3	CASSEARGGSTDTQYF	TGTGCCAGCAGTGAAGCTCGAGGGGGAAGCACAGATACGCAGTATTTT
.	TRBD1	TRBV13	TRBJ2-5	CASSLRDRPRETQYF	TGTGCCAGCAGCCTACGGGACAGGCCCAGGGAGACCCAGTACTTC
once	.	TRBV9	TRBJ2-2	CASSPTINTGELFF	TGTGCCAGCAGCCCGACTATAAACACCGGGGAGCTGTTTTTT
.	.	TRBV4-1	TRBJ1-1	CASSHLGGANTEAFF	TGCGCCAGCAGCCACCTCGGGGGGGCCAACACTGAAGCTTTCTTT
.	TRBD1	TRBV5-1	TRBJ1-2	CASSLSPGQGNYTF	TGCGCCAGCAGCTTGTCCCCCGGACAGGGGAACTACACCTTC
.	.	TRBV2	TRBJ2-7	CASSEAEVDSYEQYF	TGTGCCAGCAGTGAAGCTGAGGTCGACTCCTACGAGCAGTACTTC